This T cell receptor beta chain was sequenced for a study of T cell responses to AZD1222 COVID-19 vaccine. Findings of the study overall: Donors were largely white British and mainly female; clonal diversity was possibly underestimated. Recipients of two AZD1222 doses showed rising Spike-specific TCR breadth and depth. Unmutated variant regions are reportedly targeted by nearly half of spike-specific TCRs.

Produced via immunoSEQ multiplex PCR; TCRdb's table is partial and in-frame only. The sample consists of about 120,000 clones, 88% of them appearing once. The CDR3 loop spans 15 amino acids. Trimming stripped 4 bases from V and 2 bases from J, with 13 bases between. Germline loops: CDR1 LNHDA, CDR2 SQIVND (reference sequence). Of note for this clone: Its antigen is unknown.

This TCR was recovered from an adult in good health. The chain uses TRBV19 and TRBJ2-3; D not resolved. The sample consisted of peripheral blood, taken on day 0 of AZD1222 vaccination. CDR3 loop: CASSTAADPTDTQYF. CDR3 sequence (DNA): TGTGCCAGTAGTACCGCTGCGGACCCCACAGATACGCAGTATTTT.